Presented here are 2 T cell receptor beta chains from one specimen sequenced in a study of T cell changes during pregnancy in multiple sclerosis. Clones were sequenced by immunoSEQ multiplex PCR, and TCRdb holds only the in-frame ones, with some missing. The sample consists of under 65,000 clones, 93% of them appearing once. The source was CD8+ T cells from peripheral blood mononuclear cells, collected in the second trimester of pregnancy. The receptors were sampled from a female donor with multiple sclerosis, enrolled in a pregnancy study.

The chain is built from TRBV7-9 and TRBJ2-3, with D possibly being TRBD2 (6 bases). V was trimmed by 6 bases and J by 0 bases, leaving 16 bases between them. In germline, CDR1 is SEHNR, CDR2 FQNEAQ (reference sequence). The CDR3 is 16 residues long. The CDR3 DNA reads TGTGCCAGCAGTTCCTTCCTACTAGCTAGCACAGATACGCAGTATTTT. Residues: CASSSFLLASTDTQYF.

This rearrangement joins TRBV7-9 to TRBJ2-1; 8 nucleotides align to TRBD1. Per the germline V gene, CDR1 is SEHNR and CDR2 is FQNEAQ (reference sequence). V lost 3 bases to trimming and J lost 7 bases; unmatched junction nucleotides: 5. CDR3 length: 14 amino acids. CDR3 region: CASSFGQGKNEQFF. CDR3 DNA sequence: TGTGCCAGCAGCTTTGGACAGGGAAAGAATGAGCAGTTCTTC.